The TCR beta chain described here comes from a study of blood T cell repertoires in COVID-19 (dated by TCRdb to the early 2020s). Concerning the study at large: Samples from collaborators originated in the United States, Italy and Spain and spanned both the acute and convalescent phases of COVID-19. The material from the prospective study consisted of cDNA or gDNA derived from T cells, B-cell-depleted T cells, or PBMCs. Subjects who had been exposed to COVID-19, were actively infected with it, or had recovered from it provided the deeply sampled blood TCRbeta repertoires that made up the dataset. The repertoires were released in a freely available public database meant as a resource for research on the immune response to SARS-CoV-2. The samples were drawn from the first 160 participants of the ongoing ImmuneRACE study and from 1,254 subjects provided by 6 global collaborators. Sample metadata almost always included a de-identified subject ID, COVID-19 status, age in years and sex. Where HLA class I and class II types were available, the types were taken from metadata supplied by the sample provider, not from assay-based typing.

As regards this clone: Its target antigen remains unknown. No base-level quality is on record; no much larger clone is a single base apart.

TCRbeta CDR3 regions were amplified from genomic DNA using the immunoSEQ Assay, a bias-controlled multiplex PCR. The source study handled its data this way. Within the assay, amplification of reference gene primers was used to estimate how many nucleated cells each sample contained. Sequence reads were collapsed and filtered to measure the absolute abundance of every unique TCRbeta CDR3 rearrangement. For each sample, productive Simpson clonality was calculated as the square root of Simpson's diversity index across productive rearrangements. Not all clones reach the TCRdb copy of this immuneACCESS table, which keeps in-frame sequences only. Checked studies attribute under half of the gap to unresolved V genes and leave the rest unexplained. V, J and clone size are taken as reported in that table, and D and trimming were inferred from the DNA itself. The sample has 45,000 to 65,000 clones on record, about 90% of them singletons. 10% of the sample is taken by the ten largest.

What the study reported, not specific to this receptor: How much clinical and demographic metadata was included differed by source and by participant, and the metadata was provided uncurated.

The CDR3 runs 15 residues from the cysteine to the phenylalanine. Here the CDR3 DNA is all that survives: 45 bases in frame from base 1. CDR1 KGHDR and CDR2 SFDVKD are derived from the germline V gene. V has 4 bases trimmed and J has 5 bases trimmed; junction bases matching no gene number 5. Each collaborating institution followed its own protocols to collect whole blood in K2EDTA tubes. Collaborator samples were shipped for TCRbeta analysis as frozen whole blood, isolated PBMCs, or DNA extracted from either sample type. Recombination connected TRBV24-1 to TRBJ2-2, with TRBD1 matching 8 junction bases. The clonotype was recovered from a human donor with acute or convalescent COVID-19. The donor label of this sample is uncertain. Source material: peripheral blood. The nucleotide sequence reads as follows: TGTGCCACCAGTGACCCGGGACAGGCGACCGGGGAGCTGTTTTTT. Its translation reads: CATSDPGQATGELFF.